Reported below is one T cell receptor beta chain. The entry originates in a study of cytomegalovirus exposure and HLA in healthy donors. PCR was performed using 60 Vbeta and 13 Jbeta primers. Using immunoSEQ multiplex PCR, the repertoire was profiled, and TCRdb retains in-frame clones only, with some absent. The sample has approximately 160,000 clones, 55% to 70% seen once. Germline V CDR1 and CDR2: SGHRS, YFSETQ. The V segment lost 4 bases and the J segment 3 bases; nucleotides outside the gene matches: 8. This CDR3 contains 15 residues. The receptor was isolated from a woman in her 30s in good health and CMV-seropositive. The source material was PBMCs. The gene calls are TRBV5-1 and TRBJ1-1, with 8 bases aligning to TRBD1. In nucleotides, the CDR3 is TGCGCCAGCAGCGACTCAGGGGGCAGGCACACTGAAGCTTTCTTT. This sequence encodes CASSDSGGRHTEAFF.